The 14 T cell receptor beta chains below come from one sample, sequenced in a study of T-cell memory formation after mild COVID-19. TCRdb analysed the 5' RACE reads with MiXCR anew, one entry per CDR3 protein. The table lists about 350,000 distinct CDR3 sequences, around 14% of them singletons, with approximately 20% in the top ten. Sequenced sample: PBMCs or a T cell subset sorted from them (not recorded which). The source of these receptors is a young man who had mild COVID-19 (a few samples of this study predate the infection). Cell type and time point are not known.

In its sample, this clonotype was seen a few times. V and J are TRBV6-2 or TRBV6-3 and TRBJ1-6, with a possible D match to TRBD1 (5 bases). V lost 7 bases, J lost 9 bases, and 16 bases lay in between. Germline V gene data show CDR1 as MNHEY and CDR2 as SVGEGT. CDR3 length: 14 amino acids. DNA of the CDR3: TGTGCCAGCAACCCGGGACTCCAGGGTTCACCCCTCCACTTT. It translates to CASNPGLQGSPLHF.

This clonotype was observed a handful of times. The chain links TRBV7-2 to TRBJ1-5; D ambiguous. V shed 4 bases and J shed 5 bases, with 9 bases lying between them. Germline CDR1 reads SGHTA; CDR2 reads FQGNSA. The CDR3 spans 13 residues. The DNA for the CDR3 is TGTGCCAGCAGCTGGGCGCTGGATCAGCCCCAGCATTTT. Encoded protein: CASSWALDQPQHF.

J is TRBJ1-2 and V is TRBV11-2, with D possibly matching TRBD1 (6 bases). The length of the CDR3 is 18 residues. Germline V CDR1 and CDR2: SGHAT, FQNNGV. V shed 5 bases and J shed 5 bases, with 27 bases lying between them. This CDR3 is CASSLLRRRGAGEYGYTF. In nucleotides, the CDR3 is TGTGCCAGCAGCCTCTTACGCCGTAGGGGGGCTGGAGAGTATGGCTACACCTTC. Based on the CDR3 plus reference TRBV11-2 and TRBJ1-2, the full variable domain is EAGVAQSPRYKIIEKRQSVAFWCNPISGHATLYWYQQILGQGPKLLIQFQNNGVVDDSQLPKDRFSAERLKGVDSTLKIQPAKLEDSAVYLCASSLLRRRGAGEYGYTFGSGTRLTVV.

The chain joins TRBV6-5 to TRBJ1-6, with D possibly being TRBD1 (5 bases). The germline V and J ends were trimmed by 2 bases and 11 bases, with 13 bases remaining between them. Germline V CDR1 and CDR2: MNHEY, SVGAGI. The CDR3 length is 14 residues. The CDR3 coding sequence is TGTGCCAGCAGTTACGAAGGGGCACGGCCACCCCTCCACTTT. It is translated as CASSYEGARPPLHF.

This chain uses TRBV6-5 with TRBJ2-5; a possible D gene is TRBD1 (6 bases). Trimming stripped 2 bases from V and 4 bases from J, with 26 bases between. The germline V gene encodes CDR1 MNHEY and CDR2 SVGAGI. The CDR3 consists of 19 residues. CDR3 nucleotide sequence: TGTGCCAGCAGTTACCGCTTCGGCAGGGGCGGCGCTGATAGAGAGACCCAGTACTTC. Translating it yields CASSYRFGRGGADRETQYF.

V and J are TRBV7-8 and TRBJ2-1; no reliable D call. Per germline, CDR1 SGHVS and CDR2 FQNEAQ. CDR3 length: 13 amino acids. Trimming pared 2 bases from V and 4 bases from J, leaving 6 bases between. CDR3 nucleotides: TGTGCCAGCAGCTTAATAGTTTACAATGAGCAGTTCTTC. This sequence encodes CASSLIVYNEQFF.

This clonotype has a handful of counts. The chain employs TRBV10-3 and TRBJ1-2; perhaps TRBD1 as D (6 bases). The CDR3 spans 16 residues. The V end was cut by 3 bases, the J end by 5 bases, with 19 bases between. CDR1 and CDR2 (germline): ENHRY, SYGVKD. This chain's CDR3 is CAISDPDRPRSYGYTF. For the CDR3, the DNA is TGTGCCATCAGTGATCCGGACAGACCGAGGAGTTATGGCTACACCTTC.

The chain links TRBV19 to TRBJ2-7; 11 bases agree with TRBD2. The CDR3 length is 15 residues. Germline assignment: CDR1 LNHDA and CDR2 SQIVND (reference sequence). Trimming removed 5 bases from V and 3 bases from J; junction bases left unmatched: 6. The CDR3 bases are TGTGCCAGTAGTGTGACGACTAGCGGGATCTACGAGCAGTACTTC. As protein: CASSVTTSGIYEQYF.

This clonotype was seen repeatedly, ten times or more. The V call is TRBV5-6, the J call TRBJ2-7; D could derive from TRBD1 or TRBD2 (5 bases each). V was trimmed by 1 base and J by 5 bases, leaving 19 bases between them. CDR3 length: 16 residues. Germline V gene lookup returns CDR1 SGHDT and CDR2 YYEEEE. CDR3 loop: CASSLLLGDKADEQYV. CDR3 sequence (DNA): TGTGCCAGCAGCTTGCTCTTGGGGGATAAGGCGGACGAGCAGTACGTC.

The gene calls are TRBV5-1 and TRBJ2-5, with D possibly TRBD2 on 5 matching bases. This CDR3 contains 13 residues. Germline V CDR1 and CDR2: SGHRS, YFSETQ. Between the trimmed V and J ends, which lost 6 bases and 5 bases, there was a span of 14 bases. DNA for the CDR3: TGCGCCAGCAACCCGAGGACTGGCGAGACCCAGTACTTC. Its protein product is CASNPRTGETQYF.

The table lists this clonotype with many counts. The CDR3: CASSTAQGIIYEQYF. The CDR3 nucleotides read TGCGCCAGCAGCACAGCTCAGGGAATTATCTACGAGCAGTACTTC. This chain uses TRBV5-1 with TRBJ2-7, with D perhaps matching TRBD1 (5 bases). The CDR3 totals 15 residues. The V and J ends lost 4 bases and 3 bases respectively, with 17 bases between them. The germline gives CDR1 SGHRS, CDR2 YFSETQ. Supplemented by reference TRBV5-1 and TRBJ2-7, the full variable domain reads KAGVTQTPRYLIKTRGQQVTLSCSPISGHRSVSWYQQTPGQGLQFLFEYFSETQRNKGNFPGRFSGRQFSNSRSEMNVSTLELGDSALYLCASSTAQGIIYEQYFGPGTRLTVT.

The sample holds a few counts of this clonotype. The V call is TRBV3-1, the J call TRBJ2-7; 9 bases are a match to TRBD1. V was clipped by 5 bases and J by 12 bases; unmatched bases: 11. The CDR3 covers 13 residues. CDR1 and CDR2 from the germline V gene are LGHDT and YNNKEL (reference sequence). CDR3 sequence: CASSIAPGQGLYF. The CDR3 DNA reads TGTGCCAGCAGCATTGCCCCGGGACAGGGCTTGTACTTC.

The chain uses TRBV20-1 and TRBJ1-5, with D hard to call. This CDR3 contains 12 residues. CDR1 is DFQATT, CDR2 SNEGSKA, per germline (reference sequence). With 0 bases removed from V and 11 bases from J, the gap between germline ends came to 11 bases. CDR3 protein: CSAREMDDSQHF. In nucleotides, the CDR3 is TGCAGTGCTAGAGAGATGGACGATTCCCAGCATTTT.

This clonotype was counted a few times. CDR3 loop: CASSYSSAGVSYEQYF. The DNA of the CDR3 is TGTGCCAGCAGTTACTCCTCGGCGGGGGTAAGCTACGAGCAGTACTTC. The chain joins TRBV6-5 to TRBJ2-7, with 7 bases lining up with TRBD2. The CDR3 has 16 amino acids. V was pared by 0 bases and J by 3 bases, with 8 bases of the junction left unmatched. CDR1 and CDR2 (germline): MNHEY, SVGAGI.